One and the same sample provided the 12 T cell receptor beta chains below, sequenced in a study of human T cells and chemical hapten exposure. The time point denotes: patch test 1, 2 weeks after DPC sensitization. The treatment was: therapeutic diphenylcyclopropenone sensitization with weekly scalp DPC. TCRdb re-derived calls from the RACE reads in MiXCR, one entry per CDR3 protein. The sample lists 380,000 or so distinct CDR3 sequences; around 4.8% were seen once. The source was whole blood, collected in connection with sensitization to the hapten diphenylcyclopropenone (DPC). All receptors come from a woman between 45 and 65 years old with alopecia areata. Some clones in this sample may be carry-over from other donors' samples.

This clonotype appeared many times. The chain employs TRBV6-2 or TRBV6-3 and TRBJ1-2, with 7 bases lining up with TRBD1. The germline CDR1 and CDR2 sequences are MNHEY and SVGEGT. This CDR3 has 18 residues. V lost 3 bases to trimming and J lost 0 bases; unmatched junction nucleotides: 13. In DNA form, the CDR3 reads TGTGCCAGCAGTTATGAGGGGGCGGCGAGAGTTCCTAACTATGGCTACACCTTC. Translating gives CASSYEGAARVPNYGYTF.

This clonotype showed up many times. CDR3 sequence (DNA): TGTGCCAGCAGGGGACTAGCGGGATTAACCGGGGAGCTGTTTTTT. Translating gives CASRGLAGLTGELFF. V and J are TRBV2 and TRBJ2-2; 13 nucleotides align to TRBD2. V gave up 6 bases and J gave up 5 bases; unmatched junction bases: 3. The CDR3 is 15 residues long. Germline V lookup: CDR1 SNHLY, CDR2 FYNNEI.

This clonotype came up a few times. The chain is built from TRBV18 and TRBJ1-5; D is ambiguous. This CDR3 has 13 amino acids. The germline CDR1 and CDR2 sequences are KGHSH and LQKENI. The V end was cut by 3 bases, the J end by 9 bases, with 12 bases between. The chain's CDR3 is CASSPPQGVPQHF. In DNA form, the CDR3 reads TGTGCCAGCTCACCCCCCCAAGGAGTGCCCCAGCATTTT. Variable domain in full (rest from reference TRBV18 and TRBJ1-5): NAGVMQNPRHLVRRRGQEARLRCSPMKGHSHVYWYRQLPEEGLKFMVYLQKENIIDESGMPKERFSAEFPKEGPSILRIQQVVRGDSAAYFCASSPPQGVPQHFGDGTRLSIL.

This clonotype was detected many times. The rearrangement uses TRBV25-1 and TRBJ2-1; D may be TRBD2 (5 bases). V was trimmed by 1 base and J by 6 bases, leaving 16 bases between them. This CDR3 contains 16 residues. Germline V lookup: CDR1 MGHDK, CDR2 SYGVNS. The CDR3 DNA reads as TGTGCCAGCAGTGAATCCGACTCACGGGATCGCAATGAGCAGTTCTTC. Encoded protein: CASSESDSRDRNEQFF.

V is TRBV10-3 and J is TRBJ2-3; the match to TRBD2 covers 12 bases. The trim removed 4 bases at V and 2 bases at J, leaving 7 bases unmatched. The CDR3 is made up of 17 amino acids. CDR1 and CDR2 (germline): ENHRY, SYGVKD. CDR3 DNA: TGTGCCATCAGTGTGGCTAGCGGGGGGGCCGTCACAGATACGCAGTATTTT. Protein sequence: CAISVASGGAVTDTQYF.

This clonotype was picked up many times. The J gene is TRBJ1-2, the V gene TRBV10-3; 9 nucleotides match TRBD1. The CDR3 consists of 14 residues. CDR1 is ENHRY, CDR2 SYGVKD, per germline. V dropped 4 bases and J dropped 8; count of bases not matched to a gene: 8. CDR3 region: CAISGTGQGFGYTF. As DNA, the CDR3 is TGTGCCATCAGTGGCACCGGACAGGGGTTCGGCTACACCTTC.

This clonotype has ten or more counts. The chain joins TRBV12-3 or TRBV12-4 to TRBJ2-1; 8 bases align to TRBD2. Trimming removed 5 bases from V and 4 bases from J; junction bases left unmatched: 4. This CDR3 is 14 amino acids long. The CDR3 loop is CASSPGGLYNEQFF. As DNA, the CDR3 is TGTGCCAGCAGTCCGGGGGGGTTGTACAATGAGCAGTTCTTC.

The chain combines TRBV7-9 with TRBJ2-4, with D tentatively TRBD2 (5 bases). CDR3 length equals 13 residues. V shed 3 bases and J shed 3 bases, with 6 bases lying between them. CDR1 is SEHNR and CDR2 is FQNEAQ in the germline V gene (reference sequence). The DNA of the CDR3 is TGTGCCAGCAGCTTGAGCGGCAAAAACATTCAGTACTTC. It encodes CASSLSGKNIQYF.

This clonotype was seen many times. The V call is TRBV7-2, the J call TRBJ2-1; 9 nucleotides agree with TRBD2. Germline CDR1 SGHTA, CDR2 FQGNSA. V lost 3 bases and J lost 1; bases outside the gene matches: 1. The CDR3 covers 15 residues. The CDR3 protein is CASSFLAGSYNEQFF. CDR3 in DNA: TGTGCCAGCAGCTTCCTAGCGGGATCCTACAATGAGCAGTTCTTC.

The chain is built from TRBV5-1 and TRBJ1-6; the match to TRBD1 covers 7 bases. The germline gives CDR1 SGHRS, CDR2 YFSETQ. This CDR3 is 15 amino acids long. V trimming: 4 bases; J trimming: 7 bases; junction bases outside the gene matches: 8. The CDR3 sequence is CASSPVTGTNSPLHF. The CDR3 nucleotides read TGCGCCAGCAGCCCCGTGACAGGGACGAATTCACCCCTCCACTTT.

The V gene is TRBV12-3 or TRBV12-4, the J gene TRBJ2-1, with 14 bases aligning to TRBD2. The ends lost 5 bases at V and 7 bases at J; junction bases unmatched: 7. This CDR3 is built from 16 residues. The CDR3 nucleotides are TGTGCCAGCAGTCCCCGACTAGCGGGAGGGCCTAATGAGCAGTTCTTC. Translation: CASSPRLAGGPNEQFF.

A few counts support this clonotype. The V call is TRBV12-3 or TRBV12-4, the J call TRBJ1-1; a weak D match, TRBD1 (5 bases). The V gene lost 5 bases and the J gene lost 4 bases, with 14 bases spanning the gap. CDR3 length: 14 amino acids. CDR3 region: CASSPTGQGTEAFF. CDR3 in DNA: TGTGCCAGCAGTCCGACGGGTCAGGGCACTGAAGCTTTCTTT.